The 8 T cell receptor beta chains given below trace back to one sample, sequenced in a study of T cell repertoires in cytomegalovirus infection. No antigen is known for these receptors. TCRdb called the reads again in MiXCR, with one record for every CDR3 protein. This table has about 920,000 distinct CDR3 sequences, roughly 30% appearing once. This specimen consisted of cultured CD8+ T cells from PBMCs, obtained from culture after CMV antigen stimulation. The receptors shown here come from a human donor in good health (CMV status not recorded). Some clones in this sample may be carry-over from other donors' samples.

The chain recombines TRBV2 with TRBJ2-2, with unresolved D. The germline V gene has CDR1 SNHLY and CDR2 FYNNEI. This CDR3 is built from 14 residues. Trimming removed 3 bases from V and 8 bases from J, with 13 bases in between. In DNA, the CDR3 is TGTGCCAGCAGTGATAACCGGCAGATGGGGGAGCTGTTTTTT. Amino acids: CASSDNRQMGELFF.

There are a few counts of this clonotype. V is TRBV24-1 and J is TRBJ2-2, with 7 bases aligning to TRBD1. CDR3 length: 16 amino acids. Germline V CDR1 and CDR2: KGHDR, SFDVKD. V shed 1 base, J shed 1 base, and the junction held 2 bases outside the gene matches. CDR3 in amino acids: CATSDFRTGNTGELFF. In DNA, the CDR3 is TGTGCCACCAGTGATTTCCGGACAGGGAACACCGGGGAGCTGTTTTTT.

This clonotype was observed a handful of times. The chain couples TRBV19 to TRBJ1-2; D might be TRBD1 (5 bases). The CDR3 is 15 amino acids. The V end was cut by 9 bases, the J end by 0 bases, with 17 bases between. In germline, CDR1 is LNHDA, CDR2 SQIVND (reference sequence). The CDR3 region has the DNA TGTGCCAGCTTAGCATGGGACGATTCTAACTATGGCTACACCTTC. Translation: CASLAWDDSNYGYTF. Complete variable domain (other parts from reference TRBV19 and TRBJ1-2): DGGITQSPKYLFRKEGQNVTLSCEQNLNHDAMYWYRQDPGQGLRLIYYSQIVNDFQKGDIAEGYSVSREKKESFPLTVTSAQKNPTAFYLCASLAWDDSNYGYTFGSGTRLTVV.

The genes are TRBV7-2 and TRBJ2-1, with 8 bases aligning to TRBD2. Germline lookup yields CDR1 SGHTA and CDR2 FQGNSA. V shed 2 bases, J shed 9 bases, and the junction held 18 bases outside the gene matches. The CDR3 runs to 18 residues. For the CDR3, the DNA is TGTGCCAGCAGCTTATACCCCGAGCGGGGGTACCCTAAGGGTGAGCAGTTCTTC. Protein product: CASSLYPERGYPKGEQFF.

The chain carries TRBV6-6 and TRBJ1-1, with D perhaps matching TRBD1 (6 bases). This CDR3 has 12 amino acids. Trimming pared 10 bases from V and 3 bases from J, leaving 12 bases between. The V gene's germline CDR1 is MNHNY and CDR2 SVGAGI (reference sequence). DNA for the CDR3: TGTGCCACCGAGGGGGGGGACACTGAAGCTTTCTTT. Translated, it gives CATEGGDTEAFF.

This clonotype was observed a few times. The gene calls are TRBV5-5 and TRBJ1-2, with D uncertain. The CDR3 covers 13 residues. Trimming removed 5 bases at V and 8 bases at J, with 16 bases between. CDR1 is SGHKS and CDR2 is YYEKEE in the germline V gene (reference sequence). As DNA, the CDR3 is TGTGCCAGCAGTCGAATCCTCCAAGGGGGCTACACCTTC. Encoded protein: CASSRILQGGYTF.

This clonotype has more than one count but fewer than ten. The chain joins TRBV15 to TRBJ2-6; 9 bases are a match to TRBD1. Trimming cost V 3 bases and J 4 bases; bases outside gene matches: 4. The CDR3 spans 16 residues. CDR1 is LNHNV, CDR2 YYDKDF, per germline (reference sequence). This chain's CDR3 is CATSSRTGEGANVLTF. CDR3 DNA sequence: TGTGCCACCAGCAGCAGGACAGGGGAGGGGGCCAACGTCCTGACTTTC.

This clonotype was observed a handful of times. This rearrangement joins TRBV2 to TRBJ1-2; D is perhaps TRBD1 (6 bases). Per the germline V gene, CDR1 is SNHLY and CDR2 is FYNNEI. The V end was cut by 6 bases, the J end by 6 bases, with 11 bases between. This CDR3 has 12 amino acids. This CDR3 is CASRRQADGYTF. CDR3 sequence (DNA): TGTGCCAGCAGGCGACAGGCAGATGGCTACACCTTC.